This TCR beta chain was sequenced in a study of T cell changes during pregnancy in multiple sclerosis. The CDR3 sequence is 11 residues long. V lost 8 bases and J lost 10, with 12 bases in between. CDR1 and CDR2 (germline): SGHAT, FQNNGV. Repertoires were generated with immunoSEQ multiplex PCR, while TCRdb's copy carries only in-frame clones and drops some. The sample shows approximately 73,000 clones, more than 90% of them seen only once. The chain employs TRBV11-2 and TRBJ2-1, with D possibly matching TRBD2 (6 bases). The clonotype comes from a female donor with multiple sclerosis, enrolled in a pregnancy study. Sequenced material: CD4+ T cells from peripheral blood mononuclear cells, taken before pregnancy. The CDR3 here is CASGGYGEQFF. CDR3 DNA: TGTGCCAGCGGGGGGTATGGGGAGCAGTTCTTC.